The 7 T cell receptor beta chains in this list originate from one sample, sequenced in a study of T-cell reconstitution after alpha-beta-depleted transplantation in children. Preparation of the TCRbeta library was carried out with unique molecular identifiers. TCRdb processed the PCR reads anew with MiXCR; each CDR3 protein has one entry. The sample lists roughly 190,000 distinct CDR3 sequences; less than 15% were seen once. Material: PBMCs from the stem cell graft donor, obtained from the stem cell graft. These receptors all come from a human donor who donated a stem cell graft to a child with acute lymphoblastic leukemia.

This clonotype occurred many times. This chain connects TRBV6-1 to TRBJ2-7; tentatively, D is TRBD1 or TRBD2 (5 bases each). V lost 6 bases and J 7 bases, leaving 19 bases between the germline ends. Per the germline V gene, CDR1 is MNHNS and CDR2 is SASEGT. The length of the CDR3 is 14 residues. CDR3 in DNA: TGTGCCAGCAGGCCTACGGGGCTAAAGATGGAGCAGTACTTC. As protein: CASRPTGLKMEQYF.

This clonotype has a handful of counts. The chain combines TRBV5-1 with TRBJ1-1, with D tentatively TRBD1 (5 bases). The V gene lost 0 bases and the J gene lost 0 bases, with 12 bases spanning the gap. Per germline, CDR1 SGHRS and CDR2 YFSETQ. CDR3 length: 16 residues. The CDR3, as DNA: TGCGCCAGCAGCTTGGGGGGGACCGCTATGAACACTGAAGCTTTCTTT. This codes for CASSLGGTAMNTEAFF.

This clonotype was detected many times. This chain links TRBV5-1 with TRBJ2-1; 8 bases match TRBD1. Germline V CDR1 and CDR2: SGHRS, YFSETQ. Unmatched junction bases numbered 14, after V lost 4 bases and J lost 8 bases. CDR3 length equals 16 residues. The CDR3 spells CASSPAGDRGLHEQFF. CDR3 nucleotide sequence: TGCGCCAGCAGCCCCGCGGGCGACAGGGGATTACATGAGCAGTTCTTC.

The chain recombines TRBV7-2 with TRBJ2-2, with a possible D match to TRBD1 (6 bases). Trimming stripped 5 bases from V and 11 bases from J, with 15 bases between. The CDR3 runs to 13 residues. Per the germline V gene, CDR1 is SGHTA and CDR2 is FQGNSA. The CDR3 region is CASSQGQKYELFF. The DNA of the CDR3 is TGTGCCAGCAGCCAGGGACAAAAATACGAGCTGTTTTTT.

As to this clonotype: A read error may explain this, as a much larger clone is one base away. This rearrangement joins TRBV12-3 or TRBV12-4 to TRBJ1-2; TRBD1 is a possible D gene (5 bases). Trimming left V 6 bases short and J 0 bases short, with 8 bases between. This CDR3 contains 13 residues. CDR3 sequence: CASSPQANYGYTF. The CDR3 DNA sequence: TGTGCCAGCAGCCCACAGGCTAACTATGGCTACACCTTC.

The J gene is TRBJ2-1, the V gene TRBV7-6; a possible D gene is TRBD2 (5 bases). V was trimmed by 0 bases and J by 8 bases, leaving 20 bases between them. Germline assignment: CDR1 SGHVS and CDR2 FNYEAQ. The CDR3 is 17 residues long. CDR3 in amino acids: CASSLAWAGSPYDEQFF. Here the CDR3 DNA reads TGTGCCAGCAGCTTAGCGTGGGCGGGCTCGCCTTACGATGAGCAGTTCTTC.

Many counts were recorded for this clonotype. The gene calls are TRBV7-2 and TRBJ2-4; 7 bases are shared with TRBD2. J was trimmed by 7 bases and V by 2 bases; bases with no gene match: 8. The CDR3 extends over 15 amino acids. Germline V gene sequence: CDR1 SGHTA, CDR2 FQGNSA. CDR3 in amino acids: CASSLITGGKNIQYF. The CDR3 DNA follows: TGTGCCAGCAGCTTAATAACGGGAGGCAAGAACATTCAGTACTTC.